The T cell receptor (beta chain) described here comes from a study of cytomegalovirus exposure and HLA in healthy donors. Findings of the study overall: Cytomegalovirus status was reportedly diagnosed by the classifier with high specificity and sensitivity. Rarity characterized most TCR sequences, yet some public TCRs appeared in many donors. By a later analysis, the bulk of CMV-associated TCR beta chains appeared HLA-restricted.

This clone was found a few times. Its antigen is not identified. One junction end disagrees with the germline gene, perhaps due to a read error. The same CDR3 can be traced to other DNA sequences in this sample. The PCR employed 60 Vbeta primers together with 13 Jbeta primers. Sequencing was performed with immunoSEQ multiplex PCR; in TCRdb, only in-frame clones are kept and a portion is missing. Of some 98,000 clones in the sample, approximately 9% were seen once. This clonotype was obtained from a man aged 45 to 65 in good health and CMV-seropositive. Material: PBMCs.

The CDR3 bases are TGTGCCAGCAGGGGACAGGGGGCCTCTCAGCCCCAGCACTTT. Protein product: CASRGQGASQPQHF. The chain recombines TRBV27 with TRBJ1-5; 12 bases are a match to TRBD1. CDR1 and CDR2 from the germline V gene are MNHEY and SMNVEV (reference sequence). The CDR3 is made up of 14 amino acids.